A single sample gave rise to the 28 T cell receptor beta chains below, sequenced in a study of regulatory T cells in long-lasting Graves disease. Time point meaning: newly diagnosed GD, antithyroid drugs for less than 3 months. With RNA extracted from PBMCs as input, the TCR library was made. Through Arm-PCR of CDR3 regions and iRepertoire HTBI primers, TCR beta libraries were built. A single record per CDR3 protein comes from TCRdb applying MiXCR to the multiplex PCR reads. Of about 450,000 distinct CDR3 sequences in the sample, roughly 15% are singletons; the top ten hold over 15%. In addition, the sample was reused for a study of T cells in Graves' hyperthyroidism and ophthalmopathy.

The sequencing used peripheral blood mononuclear cells (PBMCs), collected at new diagnosis, from a patient treated with antithyroid drugs. The receptors were sampled from a woman between 45 and 60 years old with Graves disease.

This clonotype was picked up many times. The chain carries TRBV28 and TRBJ1-2; 11 bases align to TRBD1. The germline CDR1 and CDR2 sequences are MDHEN and SYDVKM. V shed 2 bases and J 7 bases; nucleotides not matched to a gene: 6. The CDR3 extends over 15 amino acids. The CDR3 coding sequence is TGTGCCAGCAGTTTAAGCCACGGGACAGGGGGTGGCTACACCTTC. It is translated as CASSLSHGTGGGYTF.

This clonotype was picked up a small number of times. This chain links TRBV7-3 with TRBJ1-6; D remains unclear. The CDR3 is 17 residues long. CDR1 and CDR2 (germline): SGHTA, FQGTGA. V was pared by 1 base and J by 5 bases, with 15 bases between. CDR3 sequence reads: CASSLSPTSGHNSPLHF. As DNA, the CDR3 is TGTGCCAGCAGCTTAAGCCCGACCTCGGGCCATAATTCACCCCTCCACTTT.

Of note for this clonotype: The conserved final phenylalanine or tryptophan is absent from the CDR3, which likely points to a read error. The V call is TRBV19, the J call TRBJ2-7; D remains ambiguous. V was clipped by 4 bases and J by 2 bases, with 15 bases between them. Germline V gene lookup returns CDR1 LNHDA and CDR2 SQIVND (reference sequence). The CDR3 length is 15 residues. The CDR3, as DNA: TGTGCCAGTAGTACCACTCTTAGTACTACCTACGAGCAGTACTCC. It codes for CASSTTLSTTYEQYS.

This clonotype appeared many times. The chain uses TRBV7-3 and TRBJ2-2, with D tentatively TRBD2 (6 bases). V lost 5 bases, J lost 1 base, and 17 bases lay in between. CDR3 length: 17 amino acids. Germline V lookup: CDR1 SGHTA, CDR2 FQGTGA. The CDR3 sequence: CASSPLGAGLNTGELFF. The CDR3 nucleotides are TGTGCCAGCAGCCCATTAGGCGCGGGACTGAACACCGGGGAGCTGTTTTTT.

This clonotype came up many times. The chain carries TRBV20-1 and TRBJ2-7, with 7 bases identical to TRBD2. CDR1 is DFQATT, CDR2 SNEGSKA, per germline (reference sequence). CDR3 length: 15 amino acids. J lost 3 bases, V lost 5 bases, and 13 bases had no gene match. CDR3 protein: CSASIPASGNYEQYF. CDR3 in DNA: TGCAGTGCTTCCATCCCTGCCAGCGGGAACTACGAGCAGTACTTC.

In its sample, this clonotype was seen many times. The chain couples TRBV12-3 or TRBV12-4 to TRBJ2-7; 10 nucleotides agree with TRBD1. The V and J ends lost 6 bases and 4 bases, in that order; junction bases with no gene match: 12. CDR3 length: 16 amino acids. In DNA form, the CDR3 reads TGTGCCAGCAGCTTTGTGTCGGGACAGGGGTCGTACGAGCAGTACTTC. It is translated as CASSFVSGQGSYEQYF.

This clonotype was counted between two and nine times. The CDR3, as DNA: TGTGCCACCTTCCTAGCGGGAACCTACGAGCAGTACTTC. Its translation: CATFLAGTYEQYF. The rearrangement joins TRBV6-2 or TRBV6-3 to TRBJ2-7, with 9 bases that match TRBD2. The CDR3 runs 13 residues. J was trimmed by 2 bases and V by 10 bases; bases with no gene match: 6. CDR1 and CDR2 (germline): MNHEY, SVGEGT.

The chain links TRBV5-5 to TRBJ2-3; perhaps TRBD1 as D (6 bases). This CDR3 region has 13 residues. CDR1 and CDR2 (germline): SGHKS, YYEKEE (reference sequence). The germline V and J ends were trimmed by 2 bases and 4 bases, with 8 bases remaining between them. The CDR3 DNA follows: TGTGCCAGCAGCTTACAGGGTCCAGATACGCAGTATTTT. Translated, it gives CASSLQGPDTQYF.

The chain links TRBV13 to TRBJ2-7, with D perhaps TRBD2 (6 bases). Deletions cut 1 base from V and 7 bases from J, with 26 bases between. CDR1 is PRHDT, CDR2 FYEKMQ, per germline (reference sequence). The CDR3 spans 18 residues. CDR3 amino acids: CASSLEVRFSGEIREQYF. The CDR3 DNA is TGTGCCAGCAGCTTAGAGGTCAGATTTTCGGGAGAAATAAGGGAGCAGTACTTC.

Ten or more counts support this clonotype. The V call is TRBV3-1, the J call TRBJ2-5; 7 nucleotides line up with TRBD2. The CDR3 contains 15 residues. The V segment lost 4 bases and the J segment 0 bases; nucleotides outside the gene matches: 5. Looked up from germline, CDR1 is LGHDT and CDR2 is YNNKEL (reference sequence). CDR3 sequence (DNA): TGTGCCAGCAGCCTACGGGACTACTACCAAGAGACCCAGTACTTC. Its protein product is CASSLRDYYQETQYF.

The chain recombines TRBV2 with TRBJ2-7; 12 bases align to TRBD2. CDR1 is SNHLY, CDR2 FYNNEI, per germline. The CDR3 sequence is 15 residues long. The J segment lost 2 bases and the V segment lost 6 bases, leaving 5 bases of the junction unmatched. DNA for the CDR3: TGTGCCAGCAGGAGACTAGCGGGAGAGGCCTACGAGCAGTACTTC. Amino acid sequence: CASRRLAGEAYEQYF.

As regards this clonotype: Just one base apart from a much larger clone, this may be a read error. The chain carries TRBV29-1 and TRBJ2-3, with D perhaps matching TRBD1 (6 bases). The V gene's germline CDR1 is SQVTM and CDR2 ANQGSEA. V dropped 6 bases and J dropped 1 base, with 14 bases sitting between them. The CDR3 is 14 amino acids. This CDR3 reads CSVQGSWGTDTQYF. The CDR3 DNA reads as TGCAGCGTCCAGGGGTCTTGGGGCACAGATACGCAGTATTTT.

This clonotype was seen many times. The rearrangement uses TRBV30 and TRBJ2-7; 9 bases align to TRBD1. The V and J ends lost 2 bases and 4 bases, in that order; junction bases with no gene match: 6. Germline V gene sequence: CDR1 GTSNPN, CDR2 SVGIG (reference sequence). The CDR3 has 14 amino acids. CDR3 residues: CAWSLDRGGYEQYF. The CDR3, as DNA: TGTGCCTGGAGTTTGGACAGGGGCGGATACGAGCAGTACTTC. Full variable domain (rest looked up from reference TRBV30 and TRBJ2-7): SQTIHQWPATLVQPVGSPLSLECTVEGTSNPNLYWYRQAAGRGLQLLFYSVGIGQISSEVPQNLSASRPQDRQFILSSKKLLLSDSGFYLCAWSLDRGGYEQYFGPGTRLTVT.

The V gene is TRBV18, the J gene TRBJ1-4; D ambiguous. Germline CDR1 is KGHSH and CDR2 is LQKENI. This CDR3 is 15 amino acids long. V was pared by 3 bases and J by 2 bases, with 10 bases between. For the CDR3, the DNA is TGTGCCAGCTCACCGCCGGGGTTCACTAATGAAAAACTGTTTTTT. Translating gives CASSPPGFTNEKLFF.

This clonotype was found a few times. The chain combines TRBV3-1 with TRBJ1-4; 8 bases are shared with TRBD1. The CDR3 spans 15 residues. The V segment lost 4 bases and the J segment 4 bases; nucleotides outside the gene matches: 5. CDR1 is LGHDT, CDR2 YNNKEL, per germline (reference sequence). CDR3 nucleotide sequence: TGTGCCAGCAGCCCGCAGGGGGCCGATAATGAAAAACTGTTTTTT. It codes for CASSPQGADNEKLFF.

This clonotype occurred a few times. The chain has TRBV30 and TRBJ2-1; 14 positions agree with TRBD2. The germline CDR1 and CDR2 sequences are GTSNPN and SVGIG (reference sequence). The CDR3 is 14 residues long. J lost 10 bases, V lost 4 bases, and 6 bases had no gene match. The CDR3 region is CAWTPGTSGREQFF. Here the CDR3 DNA reads TGTGCCTGGACCCCCGGGACTAGCGGGAGAGAGCAGTTCTTC.

In its sample, this clonotype was seen a few times. V is TRBV19 and J is TRBJ2-5; TRBD2 aligns across 13 bases. The germline gives CDR1 LNHDA, CDR2 SQIVND (reference sequence). The CDR3 has 15 amino acids. The trim removed 5 bases at V and 7 bases at J, leaving 7 bases unmatched. The CDR3 nucleotides read TGTGCCAGTAGTGGAGGACTAGCGGGAGAGGGGACCCAGTACTTC. Amino acids: CASSGGLAGEGTQYF.

This clonotype was observed many times. This chain joins TRBV5-1 and TRBJ1-1; D possibly corresponds to TRBD1 (5 bases). Trimming removed 3 bases from V and 4 bases from J, with 16 bases in between. Germline loops: CDR1 SGHRS, CDR2 YFSETQ. This CDR3 has 15 residues. The CDR3 DNA is TGCGCCAGCAGCTCTACGACAGTAGCCGGCACTGAAGCTTTCTTT. Amino acids: CASSSTTVAGTEAFF.

In the case of this clonotype: A much larger clone lies a single base off, so this may be a read error. The gene calls are TRBV28 and TRBJ2-7; 12 nucleotides agree with TRBD2. The CDR3 has 15 amino acids. Per germline, CDR1 MDHEN and CDR2 SYDVKM. CDR3 loop: CASRDPSGRAYGQYF. The DNA for the CDR3 is TGTGCCAGCAGGGATCCTAGCGGGAGGGCCTACGGGCAGTACTTC.

This chain joins TRBV6-1 and TRBJ2-2; 13 bases are a match to TRBD2. CDR3 length: 18 amino acids. V lost 5 bases to trimming and J lost 0 bases; unmatched junction nucleotides: 6. Germline loops: CDR1 MNHNS, CDR2 SASEGT. CDR3 DNA: TGTGCCAGCAGTCACGGGACTAGCGGGAACGCGAACACCGGGGAGCTGTTTTTT. It codes for CASSHGTSGNANTGELFF.

This clonotype was seen at least ten times. The chain is built from TRBV28 and TRBJ1-6, with a possible D match to TRBD1 (5 bases). Per the germline V gene, CDR1 is MDHEN and CDR2 is SYDVKM. The CDR3 is made up of 15 amino acids. V gave up 5 bases and J gave up 4 bases, with 12 bases separating them. The CDR3 nucleotides read TGTGCCAGCAGTGTACGACAGCTATATAATTCACCCCTCCACTTT. Translating gives CASSVRQLYNSPLHF.

As to this clonotype: A clone one base away is much larger, so this may be a read error. The chain uses TRBV11-2 and TRBJ2-1, with 9 bases aligning to TRBD1. CDR1 is SGHAT and CDR2 is FQNNGV in the germline V gene. This CDR3 is 17 amino acids long. CDR3: CASSPPGTGLSYNERFF. The CDR3 bases are TGTGCCAGCAGCCCCCCCGGGACAGGGTTGTCCTACAATGAGCGGTTCTTC.

The V call is TRBV4-2, the J call TRBJ2-7, with 9 bases lining up with TRBD2. Trimming cost V 1 base and J 5 bases; bases outside gene matches: 9. CDR1 is LGHNA and CDR2 is YNFKEQ in the germline V gene. The CDR3 extends over 16 amino acids. The CDR3 reads CASSQGFRLAANEQYF. CDR3 DNA sequence: TGTGCCAGCAGCCAAGGCTTTAGACTAGCGGCAAACGAGCAGTACTTC.

The V call is TRBV19, the J call TRBJ1-5, with 7 bases aligning to TRBD1. J lost 6 bases, V lost 5 bases, and 25 bases had no gene match. This CDR3 region has 20 residues. The germline gives CDR1 LNHDA, CDR2 SQIVND (reference sequence). The CDR3 reads CASSGTDAARPQSYIQPQHF. The CDR3 region has the DNA TGTGCCAGTAGTGGGACAGACGCCGCCAGGCCCCAGAGCTATATTCAGCCCCAGCATTTT.

This chain links TRBV19 with TRBJ1-6; no clear D. This CDR3 spans 12 amino acids. Germline CDR1 reads LNHDA; CDR2 reads SQIVND (reference sequence). The V end was cut by 8 bases, the J end by 7 bases, with 9 bases between. CDR3 DNA: TGTGCCAGTTCCAAAAGAAATTCACCCCTCCACTTT. Translating it yields CASSKRNSPLHF. The full variable domain, rest sourced from reference TRBV19 and TRBJ1-6, is DGGITQSPKYLFRKEGQNVTLSCEQNLNHDAMYWYRQDPGQGLRLIYYSQIVNDFQKGDIAEGYSVSREKKESFPLTVTSAQKNPTAFYLCASSKRNSPLHFGNGTRLTVT.

This clonotype was observed a few times. The chain has TRBV13 and TRBJ2-4; 7 bases fit TRBD2. Germline V lookup: CDR1 PRHDT, CDR2 FYEKMQ (reference sequence). The CDR3 runs to 18 residues. The junction had 9 bases not matched to a gene; V was cut back by 1 base and J by 0 bases. The CDR3 DNA is TGTGCCAGCAGCTTAGAGATGGTGGCGGGGGTAGCCAAAAACATTCAGTACTTC. As protein: CASSLEMVAGVAKNIQYF.

This clonotype was detected only a few times. J is TRBJ2-2 and V is TRBV7-2; D possibly corresponds to TRBD2 (7 bases). The CDR3 spans 14 residues. V lost 6 bases and J 9 bases, leaving 17 bases between the germline ends. Germline loops: CDR1 SGHTA, CDR2 FQGNSA. CDR3 nucleotide sequence: TGTGCCAGCAGTCGAGGGGGGGCATCCAGGGAGCTGTTTTTT. Translation: CASSRGGASRELFF.

A few counts support this clonotype. J is TRBJ2-7 and V is TRBV5-6, with TRBD2 identical over 10 bases. Trimming cost V 0 bases and J 2 bases; bases outside gene matches: 8. The CDR3 extends over 17 amino acids. Germline assignment: CDR1 SGHDT and CDR2 YYEEEE. The CDR3 DNA is TGTGCCAGCAGCTTGGAAATTCGGACTAGCGGCCCCTACGAGCAGTACTTC. This translates into CASSLEIRTSGPYEQYF.